The rows below give T cell receptor beta chains drawn from one sample of a study of shared clonotypes between healthy human individuals. Profiling relied on immunoSEQ multiplex PCR, and the TCRdb table lists in-frame clones only, not all of them. In the table there are 1.5 million to 2.5 million clones, approximately 95% of which are singletons. The specimen sequenced was naive CD8+ T cells sorted from blood. Source of these receptors: a man younger than 35 in good health. CDR3s include the opening cysteine and the closing phenylalanine or tryptophan. Fields, in order: J gene, CDR3 length, V gene, CDR3 protein.

TRBJ2-2 | 14 | TRBV6-5 | CASSDSANTGELFF
TRBJ2-7 | 15 | TRBV28 | CASSTPTGGRYEQYF
TRBJ2-1 | 15 | TRBV4-1 | CASSQSLNGYNEQFF
TRBJ2-1 | 16 | TRBV4-1 | CASSPRLAGGPSEQFF
TRBJ1-1 | 14 | TRBV5-6 | CASSLFGGNTEAFF
TRBJ1-1 | 17 | TRBV27 | CASSLGEPPGQGPEAFF
TRBJ2-7 | 14 | TRBV28 | CASSPWTASYEQYF
TRBJ1-2 | 18 | TRBV19 | CASSPEGGAGYFGYGYTF
TRBJ2-7 | 14 | TRBV10-2 | CASSESKGQGEQYF
TRBJ2-7 | 13 | TRBV27 | CASSLSADREQYF
TRBJ1-1 | 14 | TRBV6-5 | CASSREDRGTEAFF
TRBJ1-1 | 16 | TRBV5-6 | CASSFIPEGENTEAFF
TRBJ2-1 | 15 | TRBV7-3 | CASSLNGGLYNEQFF
TRBJ2-5 | 13 | TRBV27 | CASSFPPFETQYF
TRBJ2-7 | 14 | TRBV15 | CATSRDDEAYEQYF
TRBJ2-2 | 14 | TRBV6-1 | CASSSDRNTGELFF
TRBJ2-6 | 18 | TRBV4-3 | CASSQDWTGHSGANVLTF
TRBJ2-5 | 15 | TRBV11-2 | CASSLTRGLQETQYF
TRBJ2-1 | 13 | TRBV27 | CASRPTGYNEQFF
TRBJ1-5 | 17 | TRBV2 | CASRGDRSFNSNQPQHF
TRBJ2-2 | 15 | TRBV27 | CASSPGAANTGELFF
TRBJ2-3 | 16 | TRBV9 | CASSIRGGGSTDTQYF
TRBJ2-2 | 14 | TRBV28 | CASSNSGGVGELFF
TRBJ1-6 | 15 | TRBV6-5 | CASSYSQGYHSPLHF
TRBJ2-7 | 10 | TRBV6-1 | CASTPNEQYF
TRBJ2-3 | 17 | TRBV7-9 | CASSPPQGGGRGDTQYF
TRBJ2-7 | 16 | TRBV6-5 | CASSYLAGGRSYEQYF
TRBJ1-1 | 16 | TRBV4-1 | CASSQGPGIMNTEAFF
TRBJ1-3 | 13 | TRBV6-1 | CASSELSGNTIYF
TRBJ2-6 | 15 | TRBV6-5 | CASSPPRVGANVLTF
TRBJ2-3 | 15 | TRBV5-4 | CASSPDRDSTDTQYF
TRBJ2-7 | 12 | TRBV29-1 | CSVQGAGYEQYF
TRBJ2-7 | 15 | TRBV4-1 | CASSQDLTGSYEQYF
TRBJ2-1 | 15 | TRBV13 | CASSFQGSSYNEQFF
TRBJ2-3 | 18 | TRBV11-2 | CASSPMLAGGVFTDTQYF
TRBJ2-7 | 15 | TRBV19 | CASTPGGFMSYEQYF
TRBJ2-5 | 13 | TRBV19 | CASSMMGDETQYF
TRBJ2-1 | 16 | TRBV27 | CASSLSRGTGDNEQFF
TRBJ1-2 | 12 | TRBV7-2 | CASSPTGYGYTF
TRBJ1-3 | 14 | TRBV7-9 | CASSLLDSGNTIYF
TRBJ1-1 | 13 | TRBV6-5 | CASSYSGALEAFF
TRBJ1-2 | 16 | TRBV7-9 | CASSSTRTDVNYGYTF
TRBJ2-7 | 15 | TRBV27 | CASSLRLAKRDEQYF
TRBJ1-3 | 13 | TRBV4-1 | CASSQISGNTIYF
TRBJ2-7 | 13 | TRBV5-6 | CASSWGEGDEQYF
TRBJ2-5 | 14 | TRBV7-9 | CASSLGDGQETQYF
TRBJ2-5 | 16 | TRBV4-1 | CASSRSGRLGRETQYF
TRBJ2-5 | 15 | TRBV27 | CASSTIGTTGETQYF
TRBJ1-2 | 13 | TRBV7-9 | CASSHGGQWVHTF
TRBJ2-7 | 14 | TRBV5-1 | CASSTNGGRDEQYF
TRBJ2-2 | 18 | TRBV4-1 | CASSPGIGGTYDTGELFF
TRBJ1-2 | 15 | TRBV14 | CASSLATFPSYGYTF
TRBJ1-5 | 16 | TRBV12-2 | CASRIPNGSINQPQHF
TRBJ2-3 | 17 | TRBV4-1 | CASSQITSGLVTDTQYF
TRBJ1-6 | 13 | TRBV5-4 | CASSQDTDSPLHF